This T cell receptor (beta chain) was recovered during a study of blood T cell repertoires in COVID-19. About the research overall: The United States, Italy and Spain provided the acute and convalescent COVID-19 samples.

Authors' analysis steps: Amplification with reference gene primers provided the estimates of nucleated cell counts. Libraries were prepared by immunoSEQ multiplex PCR; TCRdb keeps only in-frame clonotypes and omits some of them. The V and J calls and the clone size are those of that table, but D and trimming were determined from the DNA. This sample has 200,000 or so clones, with roughly 84% found just once. The germline gives CDR1 SNHLY, CDR2 FYNNEI. The CDR3 totals 12 residues. With 4 bases removed from V and 14 bases from J, the gap between germline ends came to 12 bases. One Seattle source followed patients from active infection through their disease course.

The sequence was obtained from a woman of 80 years or more with COVID-19, enrolled during active disease. This chain uses TRBV2 with TRBJ1-6; D is possibly TRBD1 (6 bases). The sample taken for sequencing was peripheral blood. The CDR3 bases are TGTGCCAGCAGTGGACAGGCTTCGACCCTCCACTTT. This encodes CASSGQASTLHF.